This T cell receptor (beta chain) is drawn from a study of CD8 T cells in Susac syndrome. V was clipped by 3 bases and J by 5 bases; unmatched bases: 1. The CDR3 is made up of 13 amino acids. Germline CDR1 MNHEY, CDR2 SMNVEV (reference sequence). The RNA, about 0.5 to 1 ug, was put through reverse transcription using random hexamers. Across 54 Vbeta and 13 Jbeta, TCR beta CDR3 was amplified with immunoSEQ multiplex PCR. TCRdb called the immunoSEQ multiplex PCR reads again in MiXCR, with one record for every CDR3 protein. The sample has about 280,000 distinct CDR3 sequences, approximately 81% seen once; the top ten hold approximately 0.12%.

The sequenced sample consisted of CD8+ T cells from PBMCs. The chain is built from TRBV27 and TRBJ1-5, with 7 bases fitting TRBD1. This clonotype was sampled from a human donor with multiple sclerosis. The CDR3 protein is CASSLGQYQPQHF. CDR3 nucleotide sequence: TGTGCCAGCAGTTTGGGACAGTATCAGCCCCAGCATTTT.